These T cell receptor beta chains were read from a single sample in a study of T cells in Graves' hyperthyroidism and ophthalmopathy. TCRdb re-called the multiplex PCR reads through MiXCR, storing one row per CDR3 protein. Seen here are around 600,000 distinct CDR3 sequences, roughly 15% observed once, and the top ten hold about 3.5%. Sequenced: blood. The source is a woman aged 40 to 49 with Graves' ophthalmopathy. Each CDR3 is given with its conserved first and last residue. A D gene is named only where the DNA matches it firmly. Clone size is stated in some rows and not others, as once, few, many or a class when expanded.

size	J	D	V	CDR3	DNA
NA	TRBJ2-4	TRBD2	TRBV20-1	CSARSSREGNIQYF	TGCAGTGCTAGAAGCTCGCGGGAGGGGAACATTCAGTACTTC
few	TRBJ1-6	TRBD1	TRBV5-1	CASSRGQGSYNSPLHF	TGCGCCAGCAGCAGGGGACAGGGTTCCTATAATTCACCCCTCCACTTT
few	TRBJ1-6	TRBD1	TRBV2	CASSPGGQVPTSSYNSPLHF	TGTGCCAGCTCGCCGGGGGGACAGGTACCGACAAGCTCCTATAATTCACCCCTCCACTTT
NA	TRBJ1-1	NA	TRBV14	CASSYRRQGTEAFF	TGTGCCAGCAGCTACAGGAGGCAGGGGACTGAAGCTTTCTTT
many	TRBJ2-2	TRBD1	TRBV28	CASSRHRGQTGELFF	TGTGCCAGCAGTCGCCACAGGGGGCAAACCGGGGAGCTGTTTTTT
many	TRBJ2-1	NA	TRBV28	CASSPTGMSYNEQFF	TGTGCCAGCAGTCCAACAGGGATGTCCTACAATGAGCAGTTCTTC
NA	TRBJ1-1	NA	TRBV25-1	CATQTGMNTEAFF	TGTGCCACACAAACAGGGATGAACACTGAAGCTTTCTTT
many	TRBJ2-3	TRBD1	TRBV28	CASSPWTGDPDTQYF	TGTGCCAGCAGTCCTTGGACAGGGGACCCAGATACGCAGTATTTT
many	TRBJ1-2	TRBD1	TRBV2	CASSGQGEDYGYTF	TGTGCCAGCAGTGGACAGGGGGAGGACTATGGCTACACCTTC
NA	TRBJ2-7	TRBD2	TRBV20-1	CSAREVGAGGPWDEQYF	TGCAGTGCTAGAGAAGTGGGAGCGGGGGGGCCTTGGGACGAGCAGTACTTC
NA	TRBJ2-7	NA	TRBV4-1	CASSQERLLGVFEQYF	TGCGCCAGCAGCCAAGAACGTTTACTAGGGGTTTTCGAGCAGTACTTC
NA	TRBJ2-7	TRBD2	TRBV7-2	CASSTRTSGRRNAYEQYF	TGTGCCAGCAGCACAAGGACTAGCGGGAGGCGCAACGCCTACGAGCAGTACTTC
NA	TRBJ2-3	TRBD2	TRBV7-9	CARSRGLAYAQYF	TGTGCCCGCAGCAGGGGACTAGCCTACGCGCAGTATTTT
NA	TRBJ2-6	TRBD2	TRBV5-1	CASSPAGSSGANVLTF	TGCGCCAGCAGCCCAGCGGGGTCTAGTGGGGCCAACGTCCTGACTTTC
many	TRBJ2-7	NA	TRBV6-2/TRBV6-3	CASSPTGRGSYEQYF	TGTGCCAGCAGTCCTACAGGGAGAGGATCTTACGAGCAGTACTTC
NA	TRBJ2-3	TRBD2	TRBV7-3	CASSLSGGRADTQYF	TGTGCCAGCAGCTTGAGTGGCGGGAGGGCAGATACGCAGTATTTT
few	TRBJ1-6	NA	TRBV7-8	CAGGRSYNSPLHF	TGTGCCGGAGGGCGATCCTATAATTCACCCCTCCACTTT
NA	TRBJ2-7	NA	TRBV12-3/TRBV12-4	CASSFADSYEQYF	TGTGCCAGCAGTTTCGCAGACTCCTACGAGCAGTACTTC
many	TRBJ1-2	TRBD1	TRBV12-3/TRBV12-4	CASRTGQLDYGYTF	TGTGCCAGCAGAACGGGACAGCTGGACTATGGCTACACCTTC
many	TRBJ2-7	TRBD1	TRBV30	CAWTTGVAGEQYF	TGTGCCTGGACCACAGGGGTGGCCGGGGAGCAGTACTTC
many	TRBJ2-3	TRBD1	TRBV5-1	CASSIGQGVGDTQYF	TGCGCCAGCAGCATAGGACAGGGGGTTGGGGATACGCAGTATTTT
NA	TRBJ2-3	TRBD2	TRBV4-1	CASSQARGLAGDFSTDTQYF	TGCGCCAGCAGCCAGGCCCGAGGACTAGCGGGGGACTTTAGCACAGATACGCAGTATTTT
many	TRBJ2-7	TRBD1	TRBV27	CASSRDRRDEQYF	TGTGCCAGCAGTAGGGACAGGAGGGACGAGCAGTACTTC